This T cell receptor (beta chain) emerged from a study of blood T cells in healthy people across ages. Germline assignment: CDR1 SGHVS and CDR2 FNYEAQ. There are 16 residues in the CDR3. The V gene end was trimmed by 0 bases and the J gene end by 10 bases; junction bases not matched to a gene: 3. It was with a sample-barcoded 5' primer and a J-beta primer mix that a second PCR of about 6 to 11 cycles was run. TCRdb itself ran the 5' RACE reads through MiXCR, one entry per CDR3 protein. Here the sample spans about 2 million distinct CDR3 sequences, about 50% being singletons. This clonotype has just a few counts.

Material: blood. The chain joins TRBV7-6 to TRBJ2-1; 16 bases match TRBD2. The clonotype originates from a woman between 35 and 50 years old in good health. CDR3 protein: CASSLAGLAGGNEQFF. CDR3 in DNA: TGTGCCAGCAGCTTAGCGGGACTAGCGGGGGGGAACGAGCAGTTCTTC.